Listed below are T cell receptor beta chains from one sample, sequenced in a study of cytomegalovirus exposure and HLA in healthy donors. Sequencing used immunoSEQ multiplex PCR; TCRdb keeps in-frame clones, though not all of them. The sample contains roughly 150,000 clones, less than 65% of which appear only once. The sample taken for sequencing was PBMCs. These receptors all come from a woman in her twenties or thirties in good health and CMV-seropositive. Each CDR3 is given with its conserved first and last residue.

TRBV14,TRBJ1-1,CASSHFIALPPMNTEAFF
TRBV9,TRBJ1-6,CASSVGGQGGNSPLHF
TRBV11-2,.,CASSPDRESEQYF
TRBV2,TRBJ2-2,CASTVIKTGGLFF
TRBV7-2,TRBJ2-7,CASSSGTSGYQYF
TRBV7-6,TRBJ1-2,CASSLSEGAGNGYTF
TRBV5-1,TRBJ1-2,CASSSRGGGIGYTF
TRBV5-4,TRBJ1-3,CACSSPTTRPGNTIYF
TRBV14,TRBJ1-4,CASSRWRTNEKLFF
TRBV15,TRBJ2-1,CATSRRRGALDEQFF
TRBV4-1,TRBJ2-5,CASSQAAASGSGETQYF
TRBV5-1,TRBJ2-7,CASSPTTGGYEQYF
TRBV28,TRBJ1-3,CASSFSFSDRSSGNTIYF
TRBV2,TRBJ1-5,CASSEAWTVSYLAQHF
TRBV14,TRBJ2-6,CASSQDVGGDFFSGANVLTF
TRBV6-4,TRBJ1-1,CASSVAQGSEAFF
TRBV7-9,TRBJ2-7,CASSLVGSEAKQYF
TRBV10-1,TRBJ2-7,CASSKDREDDEQYF
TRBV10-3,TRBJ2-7,CAINKQGKNEQYF
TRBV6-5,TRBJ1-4,CASSYRHAEKLFF
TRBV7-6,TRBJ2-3,CASSPAPNRETDTQYF
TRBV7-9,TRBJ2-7,CASSLDGEQYF
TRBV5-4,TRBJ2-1,CASSGPSGNYNEQFF
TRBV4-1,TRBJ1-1,CASSQGLAEAFF
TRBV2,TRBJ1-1,CASSARTGGSNTEAFF
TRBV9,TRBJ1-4,CASSVAATNEKLFF
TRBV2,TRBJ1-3,CASSEGSSGNTIYF
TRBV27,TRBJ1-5,CASSLGRGQQPQHF
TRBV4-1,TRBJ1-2,CASSHGKSYGYTF
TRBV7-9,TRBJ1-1,CASRPSFIQGNAAFF
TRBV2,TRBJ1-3,CASRIDSSPGNTIYF
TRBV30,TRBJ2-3,CAWMTASGRTDTQYF
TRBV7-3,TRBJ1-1,CASTLRQNTEAFF
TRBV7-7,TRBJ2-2,CASSLRLAGTSGPGELFF
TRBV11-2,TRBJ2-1,CASSLERNEQFF
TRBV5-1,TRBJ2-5,CASSLAGTLEETQYF
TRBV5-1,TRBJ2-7,CASSGSYRGLGEQYF
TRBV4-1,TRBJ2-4,CASSQGAGRFNIQYF
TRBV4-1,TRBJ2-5,CASSPNTGTARETQYF
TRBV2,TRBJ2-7,CASRPRGQGHEQYF
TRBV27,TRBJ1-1,CASSFRAAGGEAFF
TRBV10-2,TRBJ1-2,CASSRRGSGYTF